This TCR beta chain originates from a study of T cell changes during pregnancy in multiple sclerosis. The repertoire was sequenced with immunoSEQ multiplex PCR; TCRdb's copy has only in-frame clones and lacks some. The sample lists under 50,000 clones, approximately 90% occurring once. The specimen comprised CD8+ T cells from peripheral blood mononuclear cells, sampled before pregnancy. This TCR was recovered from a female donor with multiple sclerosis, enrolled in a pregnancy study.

CDR3 DNA: TGTGCCAGCATGTGGACTAGCGGGATAAATGAGCAGTTCTTC. Amino acids: CASMWTSGINEQFF. The rearrangement uses TRBV2 and TRBJ2-1, with 12 bases fitting TRBD2. The CDR3 spans 14 residues. Germline V gives CDR1 SNHLY, CDR2 FYNNEI. J gave up 7 bases and V 7 bases, and 5 bases lay outside the gene matches.